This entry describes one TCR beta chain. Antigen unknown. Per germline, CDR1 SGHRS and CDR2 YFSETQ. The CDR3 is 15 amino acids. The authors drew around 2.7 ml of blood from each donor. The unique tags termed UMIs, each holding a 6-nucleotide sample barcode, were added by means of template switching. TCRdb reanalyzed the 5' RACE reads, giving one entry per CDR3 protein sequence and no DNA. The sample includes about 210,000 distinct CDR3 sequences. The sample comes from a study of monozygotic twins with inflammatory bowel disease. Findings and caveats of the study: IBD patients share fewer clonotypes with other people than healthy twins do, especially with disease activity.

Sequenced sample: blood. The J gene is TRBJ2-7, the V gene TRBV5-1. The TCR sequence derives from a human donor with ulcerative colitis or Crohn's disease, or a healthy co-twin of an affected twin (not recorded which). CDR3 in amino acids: CASSLSGRGTYEQYF.